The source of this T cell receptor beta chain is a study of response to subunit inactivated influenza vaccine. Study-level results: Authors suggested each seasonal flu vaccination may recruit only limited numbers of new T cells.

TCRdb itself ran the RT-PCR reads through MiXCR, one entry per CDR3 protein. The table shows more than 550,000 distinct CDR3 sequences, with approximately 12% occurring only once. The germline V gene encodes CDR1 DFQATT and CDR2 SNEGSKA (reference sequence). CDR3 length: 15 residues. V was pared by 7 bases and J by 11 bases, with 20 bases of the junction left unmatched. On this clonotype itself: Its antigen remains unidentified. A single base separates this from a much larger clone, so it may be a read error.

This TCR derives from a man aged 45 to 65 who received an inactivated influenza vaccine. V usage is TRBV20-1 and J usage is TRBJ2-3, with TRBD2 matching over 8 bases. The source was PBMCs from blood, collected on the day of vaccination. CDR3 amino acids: CSGPPLRGDFRGQYF. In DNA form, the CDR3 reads TGCAGTGGCCCGCCCCTGCGGGGGGATTTCAGGGGGCAGTATTTT.